Given below is one T cell receptor beta chain in context. Its antigen remains unidentified. CDR3 length equals 15 residues. J was trimmed by 3 bases and V by 1 base; bases with no gene match: 5. Per the germline V gene, CDR1 is SGHTS and CDR2 is YDEGEE. Genomic DNA per cell subset filled all wells of several immunoSEQ plates. Some clones are missing from TCRdb's copy, which holds only in-frame ones; the method was immunoSEQ multiplex PCR. The sample consists of some 2 million clones, approximately 95% of them appearing once. The data belong to a study of shared clonotypes between healthy human individuals. Study-level information: Researchers assigned three CD4 naive, three CD4 memory, two CD8 naive and one CD8 memory plate to each donor.

Regarding the study as a whole: Non-shared clonotypes showed lower generation probabilities than clonotypes common to all four donors. Donor clonotype sharing was expected to depend on sequencing depth.

Sequencing was carried out using naive CD4+ T cells sorted from blood. Noted subset: CD45RA+ positively selected. The clonotype was recovered from a man aged 18 to 29 in good health. The gene calls are TRBV5-8 and TRBJ2-3; 7 nucleotides align to TRBD1. The CDR3 DNA reads TGTGCCAGCAGCTTGACAGGGGCAGGGACAGATACGCAGTATTTT. This codes for CASSLTGAGTDTQYF. The complete variable domain, with remaining parts taken from reference TRBV5-8 and TRBJ2-3, reads EAGVTQSPTHLIKTRGQQATLRCSPISGHTSVYWYQQALGLGLQFLLWYDEGEERNRGNFPPRFSGRQFPNYSSELNVNALELEDSALYLCASSLTGAGTDTQYFGPGTRLTVL.